This TCR beta chain was recovered during a study of cytomegalovirus exposure and HLA in healthy donors (dated by TCRdb to about 2017). As for the study more broadly: According to an earlier analysis of 587 of the donors, about 179 million T cells yielded over 100 million unique TCR beta sequences and 276 Gb of sequence data. About 330 gigabases of sequencing data and approximately 91 million unique TCR sequences made up an early release that covered over 550 HLA-typed donors. Among the 398 genotyped donors, around 81% belonged to the genetic ancestry cluster associated with self-reported Caucasian donors. The study aimed to test whether cataloging public T cell receptors could reveal signatures of past pathogen exposure. The T cell repertoires of 700 or so subjects were profiled by immunosequencing and related to cytomegalovirus serostatus. In addition to the first cohort of approximately 650 subjects, a separate validation cohort of 120 different subjects was used. The study combined high-throughput TCR immunosequencing, statistical association of individual TCRs with disease status, and machine learning to predict cytomegalovirus infection status. In a later analysis, previously published TCR beta repertoires from several hundred donors were re-analyzed and high-resolution HLA genotyping was added so that TCR occurrence patterns could be studied. In the later analysis, no new phenotypic data were used to find candidate immune exposures; instead, reliance was placed on TCR beta sequences and their occurrence across donors. An earlier analysis of 587 of the donors applied high-throughput TCR beta sequencing to assess whether each TCR beta V gene segment acted as functional or pseudogenic. Alongside the repertoire data, information on donor age, sex, ethnicity and CMV serostatus was compiled. A later genetic analysis took genome-wide SNP genotypes for 398 of the 666 donors and used that subset as a discovery cohort. Every repertoire in the discovery cohort had been generated on one and the same sequencing platform. Class I and class II HLA loci were covered by the typing at four-digit resolution. The number of donors typed differed by locus, with about 629-630 for A, B, C, DRB1 and DQB1, 522 for DQA1, approximately 570 for DPA1, and some 450 for DPB1. Four or five DR-DQ haplotypes were handled as single units for association and clustering, since linkage in the cohort was strong. Across approximately 420 genotyped donors of the cohort, an average of 235,054 unique TCR beta nucleotide sequences per donor were sequenced, and 15% to 20% of those sequences were non-productive.

V drops 4 bases and J drops 1 base, leaving 16 bases in between. As encoded in the germline V gene, CDR1 is SGHDN while CDR2 is FVKESK. The CDR3, from cysteine to phenylalanine, totals 16 residues. This entry keeps only the CDR3 DNA: 48 bases, framed from base 1. In total, around 600 healthy bone marrow donors made up the cohort. At the time of sampling, all cohort members were nominally healthy, though unrecorded immune exposures were likely present. The donor tested CMV seropositive, placing the donor among the 310 or so seropositive members of the cohort. A peripheral blood sample was provided by each donor, and peripheral blood mononuclear cells were used for TCR beta sequencing. The Qiagen DNeasy Blood Extraction Kit was used to extract genomic DNA from the blood cell samples. Worth noting for this clone: Its antigen specificity is not known. No base quality information exists; no much larger clone differs at one position.

Receptors were amplified or captured by the immunoSEQ multiplex PCR assay. The multiplex PCR relied on a mix of 60 forward primers for TCR Vbeta segments and 13 reverse primers for TCR Jbeta segments. Amplification of the CDR3 region of rearranged TCR beta genes was performed with a multiplex PCR assay on genomic DNA. On the Illumina HiSeq System, the amplified TCR beta libraries were sequenced as 87-base-pair reads. Under the source paper's analysis protocol: A later analysis counted 65 million to 90 million unique TCR beta chains across the 650 to 800 repertoires, and about 10 million of these chains were shared by at least two donors. A nearest-neighbor algorithm error-corrected the raw reads and collapsed the reads into unique sequences, merging closely related sequences to remove PCR and sequencing errors. CDR3 sequences were aligned to IMGT reference sequences to assign V, D and J gene segments. For a sequence to be retained, a match of at least six nucleotides was required to both a V gene segment and a J gene segment. Rearrangements were called productive when the CDR3 lacked stop codons and stayed in frame with V and J; all others were non-productive. CDR3 was defined by IMGT convention, running from the second conserved V-encoded cysteine to the conserved J-encoded phenylalanine. In an earlier analysis of approximately 500 of the donors, sequences lacking an unambiguous match to a single V gene segment were excluded. An earlier analysis of 500 to 600 of the donors classified V segments as functional when productive rearrangements were above 56.7% and as segregating when the standard deviation between donors was above 5%. A statistical classification framework was built for diagnosing cytomegalovirus status from the catalog of TCR beta chain sequences. In a later analysis, V and J genes were assigned by comparing TCR nucleotide sequences against IMGT/GENE-DB human TR gene sequences. The TCRdist pipeline was used in a later analysis to assign CDR3 sequences and most-parsimonious VDJ recombination scenarios. A later analysis defined each TCR beta chain by its CDR3 amino acid sequence plus V-gene family, and excluded reads lacking a unique V-gene family. To address suspected cross-contamination and a sequencing artifact, a later analysis removed over 500 highly shared, low-generation-probability nucleotide sequences. In a later analysis, a clonal expansion index was calculated for each public chain from normalized within-repertoire ranks of inferred template counts. Generation probabilities in a later analysis came from a VDJ recombination model fitted to out-of-frame rearrangements, and those results were checked against IGoR. A later analysis scored TCR-TCR, TCR-HLA and TCR-CMV co-occurrence with hypergeometric tests, applying a repertoire-size bias correction to TCR pairs. To estimate false discovery rates, a later analysis permuted the HLA or CMV assignments 20 times. A later analysis grouped co-occurring TCRs with DBSCAN, adding TCRdist sequence similarity when clustering within HLA-allele-positive subsets. Repertoires with fewer than 30,000 or more than 120,000 public chains were left out of co-occurrence clustering, as were four to six repertoires with anomalous nucleotide sharing. In TCRdb, the immuneACCESS table is reduced to in-frame sequences with V and J assigned. These tables do not hold every clone; where another copy was compared, an unresolved V gene accounts for under half, and the others remain unexplained. V, J and clone size reflect that table, while D and trimming were determined from the DNA. The sample yields around 130,000 clones; around 69% were counted once. Under 9% of the sample comes from the top ten.

The paper as a whole reports these results and caveats: A group of highly shared sequence variants was considered likely to be a technical artifact of the sequencing pipeline. CMV serostatus was the only immune exposure information available for the cohort. A further reported finding was that TCR beta sequences accurately predicted the HLA-A and HLA-B alleles for most subjects in the first cohort. The classifier was reported to diagnose cytomegalovirus status with high specificity and sensitivity in both the original cohort and the validation cohort. Linkage disequilibrium might explain the correlated functional status among segregating V segments, but an unknown experimental factor could not be excluded. In vitro tests confirmed that a few of the cytomegalovirus-associated TCR beta chains recognize cytomegalovirus antigens. In an earlier analysis of some 540 of the donors, most TCR beta V segments appeared in productive rearrangements about 87% or about 30% of the time, broadly matching IMGT annotations. In a later analysis, HLA-associated TCR beta chains showed more clonal expansion and lower generation probabilities than non-associated chains that were equally common. The cohort was sequenced for TCR beta chains only, and without alpha or paired-chain data the features that could be detected were limited. In a later analysis, the rate of TCR association differed among HLA loci, with DRB1 alleles having the most associated TCRs and HLA-C alleles having the fewest. According to a later analysis, most CMV-associated TCR beta chains appeared to be HLA-restricted, and the HLA associations seemed to be driven largely by CMV exposure. In a later genetic analysis, fewer N-insertions in productive TCRs were reported among donors in an Asian-associated ancestry cluster than the approximately 670-donor mean. According to a later analysis, parvovirus B19, influenza, CMV and Epstein-Barr virus appeared linked to several top co-occurrence clusters. The authors suggested that the approach could potentially be generalized to other disease states and immunological phenotypes. Because HLA typing was missing for some donors at each locus, association tests included only the typed subset. In a later genetic analysis, a missense DCLRE1C variant was associated with V-gene and J-gene trimming of TCR beta chains, and the association was replicated in an independent cohort. About 15 rarely observed V segments, including chromosome 9 orphons, were excluded from the earlier analysis of approximately 500 of the donors because counts were too low. Across donors, most TCR sequences were observed very rarely, whereas some public TCRs were present in many individuals. The study gave a list of 150 to 200 TCR beta chains associated with cytomegalovirus. At a false discovery rate of 0.05, a later analysis linked roughly 17,000 TCR beta sequences to specific HLA alleles. Roughly uniform sequencing depth across donors was assumed in presence/absence analyses, although this assumption may not hold. When HLA alleles, especially DR and DQ, strongly co-occurred, TCR associations were difficult to assign to individual alleles. The 87-base-pair reads could not distinguish some IMGT-functional V segments, including TRBV6-2 and TRBV6-3, so those segments were excluded.

The V and J genes are TRBV14 and TRBJ1-1; TRBD1 is possibly the D segment (6 matching bases). This TCR derives from a woman in her forties in good health and CMV-seropositive. Sequencing was done on a sample of PBMCs. The nucleotide sequence is TGTGCCAGCAGCCCCGGGGGGGCCCGGTGGAACACTGAAGCTTTCTTT. Translated, it reads CASSPGGARWNTEAFF.